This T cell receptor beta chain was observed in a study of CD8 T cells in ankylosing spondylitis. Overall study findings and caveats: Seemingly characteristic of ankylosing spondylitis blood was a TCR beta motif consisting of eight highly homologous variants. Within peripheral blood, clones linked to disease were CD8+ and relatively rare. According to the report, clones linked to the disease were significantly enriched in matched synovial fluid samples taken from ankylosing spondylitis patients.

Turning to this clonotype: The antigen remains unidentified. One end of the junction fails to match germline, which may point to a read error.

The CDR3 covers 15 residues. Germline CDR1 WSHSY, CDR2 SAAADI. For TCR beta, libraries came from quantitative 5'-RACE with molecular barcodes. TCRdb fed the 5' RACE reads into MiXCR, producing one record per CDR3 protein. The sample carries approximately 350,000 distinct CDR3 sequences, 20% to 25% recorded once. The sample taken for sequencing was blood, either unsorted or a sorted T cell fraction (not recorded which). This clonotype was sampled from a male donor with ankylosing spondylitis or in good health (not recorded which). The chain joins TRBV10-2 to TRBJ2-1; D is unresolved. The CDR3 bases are TGCGCCAGCACTGAGGTCCGGGCGGTAAACAATGAGCAGTTCTTC. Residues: CASTEVRAVNNEQFF.